The 6 T cell receptor beta chains presented below share a single source sample, sequenced in a study of tumor and adjacent non-tumor tissue in lung cancer. RNA was extracted from bulk tissue without any cell sorting. TCRbeta libraries were built with three rounds of nested PCR, modified from ARM-PCR. MiXCR, run by TCRdb on the multiplex PCR reads, gives a single entry per CDR3 protein. This sample has roughly 66,000 distinct CDR3 sequences; roughly 73% occur once, and the top ten carry about 28%. Sequences were obtained from lung tumor tissue. The receptors come from a man aged 60 to 69 with non-small cell lung cancer.

To note about this clonotype: A junction end diverges from the germline sequence, so it may reflect a read error. The chain couples TRBV5-6 to TRBJ2-2, with unresolved D. The V gene's germline CDR1 is SGHDT and CDR2 YYEEEE. This CDR3 region has 15 residues. For the CDR3, the DNA is TGTGCCAACAGCTCGAGCAGCGCGAACACCGGGGAGCTGTTTTTT. Translating gives CANSSSSANTGELFF.

This sequence joins TRBV6-5 and TRBJ2-5, with D possibly being TRBD2 (7 bases). Trimming took 8 bases from V and 4 from J, leaving 17 bases between them. The germline CDR1 and CDR2 sequences are MNHEY and SVGAGI. The CDR3 consists of 14 residues. The CDR3, as DNA: TGTGCCAGCTGGTGGGGGGGGCCGGGAGAGACCCAGTACTTC. This codes for CASWWGGPGETQYF.

This chain links TRBV5-1 with TRBJ2-2, with D maybe TRBD1 (6 bases). CDR1 is SGHRS, CDR2 YFSETQ, per germline. V lost 5 bases to trimming and J lost 7 bases, with 15 bases between them. The CDR3 extends over 14 amino acids. The CDR3 reads CASRWDGDIGELFF. In DNA, the CDR3 is TGCGCCAGCAGATGGGACGGGGACATCGGGGAGCTGTTTTTT. Filled out from reference TRBV5-1 and TRBJ2-2, the complete variable domain reads KAGVTQTPRYLIKTRGQQVTLSCSPISGHRSVSWYQQTPGQGLQFLFEYFSETQRNKGNFPGRFSGRQFSNSRSEMNVSTLELGDSALYLCASRWDGDIGELFFGEGSRLTVL.

With respect to this clonotype: No conserved phenylalanine or tryptophan is present at the end of the CDR3, so a read error is the likely explanation. V gene TRBV6-1 combines with J gene TRBJ1-1, with 8 bases matching TRBD1. CDR1 is MNHNS and CDR2 is SASEGT in the germline V gene. The CDR3 has 14 amino acids. The CDR3 here is CASKQGAWNTEAFS. CDR3 nucleotide sequence: TGTGCCAGCAAGCAGGGGGCGTGGAACACTGAGGCTTTCTCT.

Comment on this clonotype: Given the absence of the conserved phenylalanine or tryptophan at the CDR3 end, a read error is likely. The chain couples TRBV12-3 or TRBV12-4 to TRBJ2-7; D gene uncertain. The CDR3 has 12 amino acids. CDR3 in amino acids: CASSHSSYEQYL. DNA of the CDR3: TGTGCCAGCAGTCATAGCTCCTACGAACAGTACTTG.

With regard to this clonotype: An end of the junction differs from the germline gene, which may be a read error. V and J are TRBV10-3 and TRBJ2-1, with D tentatively TRBD1 (6 bases). This CDR3 is 16 amino acids long. From germline, CDR1 is ENHRY and CDR2 SYGVKD. The CDR3 loop reads CAISGKPEGESNEKFF. The CDR3 bases are TGTGCCATCAGTGGCAAACCAGAGGGGGAGAGCAATGAGAAGTTCTTC.